This is a list of T cell receptor beta chains from one sample in a study of blood T cells in healthy people across ages. TCRdb used MiXCR to reprocess the 5' RACE reads, holding one entry per CDR3 protein. The sample lists about 670,000 distinct CDR3 sequences, approximately 40% seen once, with about 30% in the top ten. The specimen sequenced was blood. All receptors derive from a man older than 75 in good health. CDR3s include the opening cysteine and the closing phenylalanine or tryptophan. D genes are given only for firm matches. Rows give clone size only sometimes, using once, few, many, or a class for an expanded clone.

>TRBV28|16|TRBJ1-5|NA|once
TGTGCCAGCAGCCGGGCGGGGGCAGGGTTTTATCAGCCCCAGCATTTT
CASSRAGAGFYQPQHF
>TRBV20-1|13|TRBJ2-5|NA|few
TGCAGTGCTTCCGGGTCGCGCCAAGAGACCCAGTACTTC
CSASGSRQETQYF
>TRBV20-1|15|TRBJ2-3|TRBD2|many
TGCAGTGCTAGCTCCGGGACTAGCGTTTCAGATACGCAGTATTTT
CSASSGTSVSDTQYF
>TRBV20-1|13|TRBJ1-2|NA|NA
TGCAGTGCGATGGGCAGGGTGAATTATGGCTACACCTTC
CSAMGRVNYGYTF
>TRBV20-1|12|TRBJ2-3|NA|NA
TGCAGTGCTCCGGGGGGCACAGATACGCAGTATTTT
CSAPGGTDTQYF
>TRBV4-3|14|TRBJ2-5|NA|NA
TGCGCCAGCAGCCAAAACGGGATCCAAGAGACCCAGTACTTC
CASSQNGIQETQYF
>TRBV12-3/TRBV12-4|16|TRBJ1-1|TRBD1|once
TGTGCCAGCAGTTCACGGACAGGGGTTGGGAACACTGAAGCTTTCTTT
CASSSRTGVGNTEAFF
>TRBV11-3|14|TRBJ2-3|NA|NA
TGTGCCAGCAGCCACAGGGTTAGCACAGATGCGCAGTATTTT
CASSHRVSTDAQYF
>TRBV6-5|19|TRBJ2-1|NA|few
TGTGCCAGCAGTTACACCGGACACCCTGGGGCGAAGCGAGAGAATGAGCAGTTCTTC
CASSYTGHPGAKRENEQFF
>TRBV6-2/TRBV6-3|14|TRBJ2-1|NA|NA
TGTGCCACACAGGGAGTAGGCGGAACGAATGAGCAGTTCTTC
CATQGVGGTNEQFF
>TRBV7-2|13|TRBJ2-5|NA|NA
TGTGCCAGCAGCTTATCAGCTGCGGAGACCCAGTACTTC
CASSLSAAETQYF
>TRBV7-2|13|TRBJ1-2|NA|few
TGTGCCAGCAGCTTAGAACGGGTAGAGGGCTACACCTTC
CASSLERVEGYTF
>TRBV7-9|14|TRBJ2-3|TRBD2|NA
TGTGCCAGCAGCTTGGGGAGGGGTGGCGATACGCAGTATTTT
CASSLGRGGDTQYF
>TRBV28|15|TRBJ1-4|NA|NA
TGTGCCAGCAAACCGCAGAGGGACTTTCGTGAAAAACTGTTTTTT
CASKPQRDFREKLFF
>TRBV5-6|16|TRBJ2-1|TRBD1|NA
TGTGCCAGCAGCCTTTTCACCGGGACAGATCGCAATGAGCAGTTCTTC
CASSLFTGTDRNEQFF
>TRBV7-2|14|TRBJ2-7|TRBD2|few
TGTGCCAGCAGCTTCGGGCGGGAGACTCTCGAGCAGTACTTC
CASSFGRETLEQYF
>TRBV6-1|16|TRBJ1-2|NA|NA
TGTGCCAGCAGTGAGACATTCGGGGGAGAGGACTATGGCTACACCTTC
CASSETFGGEDYGYTF
>TRBV24-1|15|TRBJ2-5|NA|NA
TGTGCCACCAGTGAAACAGGGATTGGGGCCAATGAGCAGTACTTC
CATSETGIGANEQYF
>TRBV20-1|16|TRBJ1-3|NA|few
TGCAGTGCTAGAGATGGGGCGGGGTACTCTGGAAACACCATATATTTT
CSARDGAGYSGNTIYF
>TRBV28|16|TRBJ2-1|TRBD2|few
TGTGCCAGCAGTTTTCCTAGCGGGAGAGTAGGCAATGAGCAGTTCTTC
CASSFPSGRVGNEQFF
>TRBV6-1|13|TRBJ1-6|NA|NA
TGTGCCACACTTCTGGATCATAATTCACCCCTCCACTTT
CATLLDHNSPLHF
>TRBV7-3|14|TRBJ2-1|NA|NA
TGTGCCAGCAGCCCAGGGACCGTCGGCAATGAGCAGTTCTTC
CASSPGTVGNEQFF
>TRBV10-3|18|TRBJ2-7|TRBD2|NA
TGTGCCATCAGAGGCGATGGAGGGGGGCTAGCGGGAGGGTACGAGCAGTACTTC
CAIRGDGGGLAGGYEQYF
>TRBV29-1|21|TRBJ2-2|NA|few
TGCAGCGTTGAGACAGGTCCGGGACATACCCGGCGGGCGGGCGGCACCGGGGAGCTGTTTTTT
CSVETGPGHTRRAGGTGELFF
>TRBV5-1|19|TRBJ2-6|TRBD2|NA
TGCGCCAGCAGCTCCGGCGGTCTAGCGGGGAACTCTGGGGCCAACGTCCTGACTTTC
CASSSGGLAGNSGANVLTF
>TRBV29-1|15|TRBJ2-7|TRBD2|many
TGCAGCGTTCGAGGGGTGGGCGGGAGCAACTCCGAGCAGTACTTC
CSVRGVGGSNSEQYF
>TRBV6-1|13|TRBJ1-6|NA|NA
TGTGCCAGCAGTTCGGGGAATAATTCACCCCTCCACTTT
CASSSGNNSPLHF
>TRBV20-1|12|TRBJ2-5|NA|NA
TGCAGTGCTCCCCGCGGTGTAGGGACCCAGTACTTC
CSAPRGVGTQYF
>TRBV12-3/TRBV12-4|13|TRBJ2-5|NA|NA
TGTGCCAGCACAACCTCGGCGGCAGAGACCCAGTACTTC
CASTTSAAETQYF
>TRBV2|17|TRBJ2-3|NA|NA
TGTGCCAGCAGCGAAAGACCGGGACTCCTCTCCCCAGATACGCAGTATTTT
CASSERPGLLSPDTQYF
>TRBV6-2/TRBV6-3|16|TRBJ1-4|NA|NA
TGTGCCAGCGCCCAGAGGAGGACAACAACTAATGAAAAACTGTTTTTT
CASAQRRTTTNEKLFF
>TRBV12-3/TRBV12-4|15|TRBJ1-5|NA|few
TGTGCCAGCAGTTTAGGGGCGGCTAGCAATCAGCCCCAGCATTTT
CASSLGAASNQPQHF
>TRBV6-2/TRBV6-3|20|TRBJ2-1|NA|NA
TGTGCCAGCAGTTACAAGACAGGGAGAGCAACGGGAGGGCCGAGGGGTGAGCAGTTCTTC
CASSYKTGRATGGPRGEQFF
>TRBV5-1|13|TRBJ2-1|NA|NA
TGCGCCAGCAGCTTTACAGAGGCCAATGAGCAGTTCTTC
CASSFTEANEQFF
>TRBV12-3/TRBV12-4|15|TRBJ2-1|NA|many
TGTGCCAGCAGCAGACTAGGTGTCCCCTACAATGAGCAGTTCTTC
CASSRLGVPYNEQFF
>TRBV20-1|12|TRBJ1-5|NA|few
TGCAGTGCTAAGAAAGGGTCGGAGCCCCAGCATTTT
CSAKKGSEPQHF
>TRBV5-1|13|TRBJ2-1|NA|few
TGCGCCAGCACCAAACAGGGAACGGATGAGCAGTTCTTC
CASTKQGTDEQFF
>TRBV28|14|TRBJ1-1|TRBD1|NA
TGTGCCAGCAGTCCCAGGACAGGGGCCTCTGAAGCTTTCTTT
CASSPRTGASEAFF
>TRBV12-3/TRBV12-4|13|TRBJ1-6|NA|NA
TGTGCCAGCAGTCGAAGCGTAGATTCACCCCCCCACTTT
CASSRSVDSPPHF
>TRBV20-1|13|TRBJ1-2|NA|NA
TGCAGTGCTAGAGATGGACTAGGGCGGGGCTACACCTTC
CSARDGLGRGYTF
>TRBV14|14|TRBJ2-7|TRBD1|few
TGTGCCAGCAGCCAGACAGGGCTCACCTACGAGCAGTACTTC
CASSQTGLTYEQYF
>TRBV7-8|16|TRBJ2-3|NA|NA
TGTGCCAGCAGCTCGATCTCCAGGAGAAGCACAGATACGCAGTATTTT
CASSSISRRSTDTQYF
>TRBV7-2|15|TRBJ2-7|NA|few
TGTGCCAGCAGCAGTACCCGGGTCCAAACCTACGAGCAGTACTTC
CASSSTRVQTYEQYF
>TRBV6-1|13|TRBJ2-3|NA|few
TGTGCCAGCCGTATAGGGTTGTCAGATACGCAGTATTTT
CASRIGLSDTQYF
>TRBV5-1|16|TRBJ1-5|TRBD1|few
TGCGCCAGCAGCTTGGCCGGGACAGGGGGCGATCAGCCCCAGCATTTT
CASSLAGTGGDQPQHF
>TRBV11-2|17|TRBJ2-3|NA|few
TGTGCCAGCAGCTTAGCGGGGTCGGGGGTTTATGCAGATACGCAGTATTTT
CASSLAGSGVYADTQYF
>TRBV3-1|16|TRBJ2-1|NA|few
TGTGCCAGCAGCCAAAGTAAAGCTAGCGCCCTTAATGAGCAGTTCTTC
CASSQSKASALNEQFF
>TRBV20-1|14|TRBJ2-3|NA|few
TGCAGTGTCGAGGCTCGCGGTAGCACAGATACGCAGTATTTT
CSVEARGSTDTQYF
>TRBV6-2/TRBV6-3|14|TRBJ2-7|NA|few
TGTGCCAGCAGTTACCAGGGGTCGATCTACGAGCAGTACTTC
CASSYQGSIYEQYF
>TRBV6-5|16|TRBJ2-7|TRBD2|few
TGTGCCAGCAGTCCCGACAGCGGGAGGGCCTGGTACGAGCAGTACTTC
CASSPDSGRAWYEQYF
>TRBV20-1|14|TRBJ2-1|TRBD1|medium-sized
TGCAGTGCCAACCCCGGGACAGGGGACAATGAGCAGTTCTTC
CSANPGTGDNEQFF
>TRBV10-2|13|TRBJ1-6|NA|once
TGCGCCAGCAGTGAAGCGGGCTCTTCACCCCTCCACTTT
CASSEAGSSPLHF
>TRBV4-3|14|TRBJ1-2|NA|NA
TGCGCCAGCAGCCAAGAGGCAGGGTACTATGGCTACACCTTC
CASSQEAGYYGYTF
>TRBV5-1|17|TRBJ2-5|NA|NA
TGCGCCAGCAGCTCTGGAGGAGGACGGGGTTCCTACAATGAGCAGTACTTC
CASSSGGGRGSYNEQYF
>TRBV12-3/TRBV12-4|14|TRBJ2-5|NA|NA
TGTGCCAGCAGTTTTAACGTAGGGCAAGAGACCCAGTACTTC
CASSFNVGQETQYF
>TRBV6-2/TRBV6-3|17|TRBJ1-5|NA|few
TGTGCCAGCAGTTACCCCGCAGCTGCCTATAGCAATCAGCCCCAGCATTTT
CASSYPAAAYSNQPQHF
>TRBV20-1|14|TRBJ2-1|TRBD2|few
TGCAGTGCTATAACTAGCGCCAGAAACAATGAGCAGTTCTTC
CSAITSARNNEQFF
>TRBV2|13|TRBJ1-4|NA|few
TGTGCCAGCAGTGATGGGACGAATGAAAAACTGTTTTTT
CASSDGTNEKLFF
>TRBV7-6|17|TRBJ2-3|TRBD1|few
TGTGCCAGCAGCCCCGGACAGGGAGGCTATAGCACAGATACGCAGTATTTT
CASSPGQGGYSTDTQYF